The 31 T cell receptor beta chains below were found in one sample sequenced in a study of blood T cell repertoires in COVID-19. Clones were sequenced by immunoSEQ multiplex PCR, and TCRdb holds only the in-frame ones, with some missing. The table includes about 310,000 clones, about nine tenths detected once. Input material: PBMCs or T cells enriched from blood (not recorded which). All receptors derive from a woman in her twenties or thirties who had recovered from COVID-19.

Here the CDR3 reads CASTPGLTSNTGELFF. CDR3 coding DNA: TGTGCCAGCACCCCAGGGTTGACGTCGAACACCGGGGAGCTGTTTTTT. The V and J genes are TRBV7-9 and TRBJ2-2, with D perhaps TRBD1 (5 bases). V was cut by 7 bases and J by 0 bases, with 15 bases left in between. The CDR3 is 16 residues long. Germline CDR1 reads SEHNR; CDR2 reads FQNEAQ (reference sequence).

V usage is TRBV21-1 and J usage is TRBJ1-1. TRBV21-1 is a recognized pseudogene. CDR3 length equals 14 residues. The CDR3 DNA follows: TGTGCCAGCAGCAAAGGTCGCCGGGACACTGAAGCTTTCTTT. Its translation is CASSKGRRDTEAFF.

The chain uses TRBV18 and TRBJ2-7; TRBD1 agrees at 9 bases. The V gene's germline CDR1 is KGHSH and CDR2 LQKENI. The CDR3 is 15 amino acids. V lost 4 bases to trimming and J lost 3 bases; unmatched junction nucleotides: 7. The CDR3 DNA sequence: TGTGCCAGCTCACGTAACCGGGACAGGGACTACGAGCAGTACTTC. Its translation: CASSRNRDRDYEQYF.

The table lists this clone with a few counts. In DNA, the CDR3 is TGCGCCAGCAGCTTCGGGACAGGGGATTCACCCCTCCACTTT. It is translated as CASSFGTGDSPLHF. The genes are TRBV4-1 and TRBJ1-6, with 10 nucleotides matching TRBD1. The germline V gene has CDR1 MGHRA and CDR2 YSYEKL. The CDR3 sequence is 14 residues long. Trimming took 5 bases from V and 8 from J; bases not matched to a gene: 3.

V is TRBV5-1 and J is TRBJ2-3; D not resolved. Trimming removed 0 bases at V and 9 bases at J, with 11 bases between. Germline CDR1 reads SGHRS; CDR2 reads YFSETQ. The CDR3 is 13 residues long. CDR3 residues: CASSLVVAETQYF. The CDR3 DNA follows: TGCGCCAGCAGCTTGGTGGTGGCCGAAACGCAGTATTTT. Combining the CDR3 with reference TRBV5-1 and TRBJ2-3 gives the whole variable domain KAGVTQTPRYLIKTRGQQVTLSCSPISGHRSVSWYQQTPGQGLQFLFEYFSETQRNKGNFPGRFSGRQFSNSRSEMNVSTLELGDSALYLCASSLVVAETQYFGPGTRLTVL.

The genes are TRBV19 and TRBJ2-7; D not resolved. The V end was cut by 4 bases, the J end by 0 bases, with 10 bases between. Per the germline V gene, CDR1 is LNHDA and CDR2 is SQIVND (reference sequence). The CDR3 has 14 residues. CDR3 residues: CASSRPFPSYEQYF. Here the CDR3 DNA reads TGTGCCAGTAGTAGGCCGTTTCCCTCCTACGAGCAGTACTTC.

V gene TRBV6-2 or TRBV6-3 combines with J gene TRBJ2-1, with 9 positions matching TRBD2. The V segment lost 5 bases and the J segment 14 bases; nucleotides outside the gene matches: 7. Per germline, CDR1 MNHEY and CDR2 SVGEGT. CDR3 length equals 12 residues. Written as DNA, the CDR3 is TGTGCCAGCAGTCTATCGGGGACTAGCAAGTTCTTC. Encoded protein: CASSLSGTSKFF.

The CDR3: CASSDKQGYSNQPQHF. The CDR3 region has the DNA TGTGCCAGTAGCGACAAACAGGGTTATAGCAATCAGCCCCAGCATTTT. J is TRBJ1-5 and V is TRBV19; weak D call: TRBD1 (6 bases). In germline, CDR1 is LNHDA, CDR2 SQIVND (reference sequence). CDR3 length: 16 amino acids. The ends were cut back, 6 bases at V and 0 bases at J, with 15 bases in the middle.

The rearrangement joins TRBV6-5 to TRBJ1-2; 10 bases align to TRBD1. CDR1 is MNHEY, CDR2 SVGAGI, per germline. The CDR3 has 13 residues. The V and J ends lost 6 bases and 8 bases, in that order; junction bases with no gene match: 6. The CDR3 nucleotides are TGTGCCAGCAGGAGACAGGGGGCGGAAGGCTACACCTTC. Translating gives CASRRQGAEGYTF.

CDR3 bases: TGTGCCAGCGAACGGCCGAGACTAGCGGGTCTCACAGATACGCAGTATTTT. Its translation: CASERPRLAGLTDTQYF. The chain couples TRBV2 to TRBJ2-3; 10 bases line up with TRBD2. V was pared by 8 bases and J by 2 bases, with 13 bases of the junction left unmatched. Germline assignment: CDR1 SNHLY and CDR2 FYNNEI. This CDR3 is built from 17 residues.

This clone was found once. In DNA, the CDR3 is TGTGCCAGTAGTATAGTGGGGCGTCATTACCAGCAGCAGTACTTC. Its translation: CASSIVGRHYQQQYF. The rearrangement links TRBV19 to TRBJ2-7; a possible D gene is TRBD1 (5 bases). Germline V gene lookup returns CDR1 LNHDA and CDR2 SQIVND (reference sequence). The length of the CDR3 is 15 residues. The germline V and J ends were trimmed by 1 base and 8 bases, with 18 bases remaining between them.

The chain carries TRBV5-1 and TRBJ1-1; D is uncertain. The V end was cut by 1 base, the J end by 1 base, with 8 bases between. Germline V gene data show CDR1 as SGHRS and CDR2 as YFSETQ. This CDR3 contains 14 residues. The chain's CDR3 is CASSLSVQNTEAFF. The CDR3 bases are TGCGCCAGCAGCTTGTCAGTACAGAACACTGAAGCTTTCTTT.

V gene TRBV25-1 combines with J gene TRBJ1-4; weak D call: TRBD1 (5 bases). The CDR3 spans 16 residues. V gave up 1 base and J gave up 6 bases, with 15 bases separating them. Per germline, CDR1 MGHDK and CDR2 SYGVNS. The CDR3 DNA reads as TGTGCCAGCAGTGAATGGGGAGGGGCAGGGCATGAAAAACTGTTTTTT. It is translated as CASSEWGGAGHEKLFF.

V gene TRBV19 combines with J gene TRBJ1-2; D not resolved. Germline V CDR1 and CDR2: LNHDA, SQIVND (reference sequence). V dropped 6 bases and J dropped 2 bases, with 13 bases sitting between them. CDR3 length: 14 amino acids. Here the CDR3 DNA reads TGTGCCAGTAGCCCCGGGAGGGAGAACTATGGCTACACCTTC. It encodes CASSPGRENYGYTF.

This chain uses TRBV11-1 with TRBJ1-1; D not certain. The germline V gene has CDR1 SGHAT and CDR2 FQDESV (reference sequence). The CDR3 covers 14 residues. V dropped 1 base and J dropped 4 bases, with 10 bases sitting between them. In nucleotides, the CDR3 is TGTGCCAGCAGCTTAGAAAGTGGGAGCACTGAAGCTTTCTTT. Translation: CASSLESGSTEAFF.

The gene calls are TRBV18 and TRBJ2-2; 7 nucleotides agree with TRBD2. Trimming at V came to 5 bases and at J to 0 bases, leaving 6 bases not matched to a gene. The CDR3 is 16 residues long. In germline, CDR1 is KGHSH, CDR2 LQKENI. CDR3 nucleotide sequence: TGTGCCAGCTCAAAACCGGGACTACCGAACACCGGGGAGCTGTTTTTT. Protein sequence: CASSKPGLPNTGELFF.

The chain joins TRBV19 to TRBJ1-5; 8 nucleotides line up with TRBD1. The CDR3 has 14 amino acids. Per the germline V gene, CDR1 is LNHDA and CDR2 is SQIVND (reference sequence). J was trimmed by 4 bases and V by 5 bases; bases with no gene match: 4. CDR3: CASSWGQENQPQHF. The CDR3 DNA reads TGTGCCAGTAGTTGGGGACAGGAAAATCAGCCCCAGCATTTT. Looking up the rest from reference TRBV19 and TRBJ1-5 gives the full variable domain: DGGITQSPKYLFRKEGQNVTLSCEQNLNHDAMYWYRQDPGQGLRLIYYSQIVNDFQKGDIAEGYSVSREKKESFPLTVTSAQKNPTAFYLCASSWGQENQPQHFGDGTRLSIL.

The V and J genes are TRBV3-1 (or the pseudogene TRBV3-2) and TRBJ2-1; possibly TRBD2 for D (7 bases). The CDR3 totals 18 residues. Trimming took 0 bases from V and 3 from J, leaving 18 bases between them. Germline V lookup: CDR1 LGHDT, CDR2 YNNKEL (reference sequence). The CDR3 reads CASSQDIVGGALYNEQFF. The CDR3 DNA sequence: TGTGCCAGCAGCCAAGATATCGTGGGGGGGGCGCTCTACAATGAGCAGTTCTTC.

This rearrangement joins TRBV5-4 to TRBJ2-2; 7 bases agree with TRBD2. In germline, CDR1 is SGHNT, CDR2 YYREEE (reference sequence). V was pared by 1 base and J by 2 bases, with 2 bases of the junction left unmatched. The CDR3 totals 15 residues. The CDR3 here is CASSLMGLNTGELFF. The CDR3 DNA reads TGTGCCAGCAGCTTGATGGGACTAAACACCGGGGAGCTGTTTTTT.

The chain couples TRBV19 to TRBJ2-7; TRBD2 matches at 8 bases. Germline-derived CDR1 and CDR2 are LNHDA and SQIVND (reference sequence). CDR3 length: 15 amino acids. Losses at the gene ends were 5 bases for V and 4 bases for J; bases not matched to a gene: 10. The DNA of the CDR3 is TGTGCCAGTAGTTCGCCGGGACTAGTGTCTTACGAGCAGTACTTC. It codes for CASSSPGLVSYEQYF.

The rearrangement uses TRBV6-5 and TRBJ1-3; D call uncertain. The ends were cut back, 6 bases at V and 0 bases at J, with 6 bases in the middle. The germline V gene encodes CDR1 MNHEY and CDR2 SVGAGI. The CDR3 runs 13 residues. The CDR3 here is CASRGSSGNTIYF. CDR3 in DNA: TGTGCCAGCAGAGGGAGCTCTGGAAACACCATATATTTT.

Here the CDR3 reads CASRGQGPEQYF. The CDR3 nucleotides read TGTGCCAGCAGGGGACAGGGGCCGGAGCAGTACTTC. This sequence joins TRBV6-5 and TRBJ2-7; 10 bases are a match to TRBD1. J lost 7 bases, V lost 6 bases, and 3 bases had no gene match. This CDR3 is 12 amino acids long. Germline V lookup: CDR1 MNHEY, CDR2 SVGAGI.

To note about this clone: Distinct nucleotide sequences in the sample also encode this CDR3. The chain has TRBV29-1 and TRBJ2-7, with TRBD1 matching over 8 bases. CDR1 is SQVTM, CDR2 ANQGSEA, per germline. V lost 0 bases, J lost 1 base, and 5 bases stayed unmatched. CDR3 length: 15 residues. The chain's CDR3 is CSVEDRTGTSYEQYF. CDR3 bases: TGCAGCGTTGAAGATCGGACAGGGACGTCCTACGAGCAGTACTTC.

V usage is TRBV7-3 and J usage is TRBJ2-1, with a tentative D call TRBD1 (5 bases). CDR1 and CDR2 from the germline V gene are SGHTA and FQGTGA. This CDR3 has 15 residues. V gave up 1 base and J gave up 1 base, with 8 bases separating them. The chain's CDR3 is CASSLIRVSYNEQFF. The CDR3 nucleotides read TGTGCCAGCAGCTTAATCAGGGTTTCCTACAATGAGCAGTTCTTC.

About this clone itself: The same CDR3 arises from other DNA sequences in this sample as well. The chain is built from TRBV6-5 and TRBJ2-1; a possible D gene is TRBD2 (5 bases). There are 12 residues in the CDR3. Trimming left V 2 bases short and J 7 bases short, with 6 bases between. Germline CDR1 is MNHEY and CDR2 is SVGAGI. This CDR3 is CASSYRGNEQFF. CDR3 coding DNA: TGTGCCAGCAGTTACCGCGGGAATGAGCAGTTCTTC.

CDR3 protein: CASSVAWTGDEKLFF. The CDR3, as DNA: TGTGCCAGCAGCGTAGCTTGGACAGGGGATGAAAAACTGTTTTTT. V usage is TRBV9 and J usage is TRBJ1-4, with 9 bases matching TRBD1. V lost 0 bases to trimming and J lost 6 bases; unmatched junction nucleotides: 3. CDR1 is SGDLS and CDR2 is YYNGEE in the germline V gene. This CDR3 has 15 amino acids.

This chain uses TRBV30 with TRBJ2-5; 7 bases are a match to TRBD2. V shed 1 base and J 1 base; nucleotides not matched to a gene: 3. Germline V lookup: CDR1 GTSNPN, CDR2 SVGIG (reference sequence). This CDR3 has 14 amino acids. The CDR3 DNA is TGTGCCTGGAGTGCGGGACTATTCCAAGAGACCCAGTACTTC. Amino acids: CAWSAGLFQETQYF.

This clone was counted a few times. The genes are TRBV27 and TRBJ2-1, with a weak D call TRBD2 (7 bases). Germline CDR1 MNHEY, CDR2 SMNVEV (reference sequence). The CDR3 has 16 amino acids. Trimming left V 3 bases short and J 5 bases short, with 17 bases between. The CDR3 DNA reads TGTGCCAGCAGTTTTTGGGGCAGGGAGGGGGACAATGAGCAGTTCTTC. This gives the protein CASSFWGREGDNEQFF.

The genes are TRBV14 and TRBJ2-7; 8 nucleotides agree with TRBD1. J lost 7 bases, V lost 1 base, and 9 bases had no gene match. The CDR3 sequence is 15 residues long. Germline loops: CDR1 SGHDN, CDR2 FVKESK. The CDR3 DNA reads as TGTGCCAGCAGCCAAGTTTTCAGGGGGCCTAGAGAGCAGTACTTC. Translated: CASSQVFRGPREQYF. The entire variable domain, with the rest obtained from reference TRBV14 and TRBJ2-7, is as follows: EAGVTQFPSHSVIEKGQTVTLRCDPISGHDNLYWYRRVMGKEIKFLLHFVKESKQDESGMPNNRFLAERTGGTYSTLKVQPAELEDSGVYFCASSQVFRGPREQYFGPGTRLTVT.

The V call is TRBV5-6, the J call TRBJ2-1; TRBD2 aligns across 8 bases. The CDR3 extends over 15 amino acids. Trimming at V came to 3 bases and at J to 2 bases, leaving 4 bases not matched to a gene. The germline V gene has CDR1 SGHDT and CDR2 YYEEEE. In DNA, the CDR3 is TGTGCCAGCAGCTCGACTAGCGAGACCTACAATGAGCAGTTCTTC. It translates to CASSSTSETYNEQFF.

CDR3 nucleotides: TGTGCCAGCAGTTACGGGACAGGGGGCTCGACCCAGTACTTC. Its translation: CASSYGTGGSTQYF. The chain couples TRBV6-5 to TRBJ2-5, with 12 bases that match TRBD1. There are 14 residues in the CDR3. Germline trimming cut 2 bases from V and 7 bases from J; bases unmatched to any gene: 2. CDR1 and CDR2 from the germline V gene are MNHEY and SVGAGI.